The source of this TCR beta chain is a study of Tregs in tolerant kidney transplant recipients (dated by TCRdb to the late 2010s). Notes on the research overall: TCRbeta sequencing was used in the study to identify donor-specific regulatory T cells before combined kidney and bone marrow transplantation, and the identified cells were then tracked after transplant. Study-wide findings and limitations: Expanding Tregs with activated donor B cells appeared to identify the most biologically relevant and donor-specific TCRbeta repertoire. Biological reproducibility was not directly assessed, although technical replication error appeared to be minimal. Donor-specific Treg expansion exceeded global Treg expansion in tolerant patients, suggesting antigen-driven rather than nonspecific expansion. Because the study included only a small number of patients, the results must be confirmed in larger populations and under other immunosuppression protocols. Because the PCR primers were changed over time for some patients, nucleotide-level comparison could not be performed across the samples from those patients.

Comment on this clone: Its antigen target is currently unknown. No base-level quality is on record; no much larger clone is a single base apart.

The CDR3 has 17 amino acids, counting the end cysteine and phenylalanine. Just CDR3 DNA is preserved here, 51 bases in frame from base 1. Relative to germline, V is missing 2 bases and J is missing 2 bases, with 3 bases of the junction outside any gene match. CDR1 and CDR2, per the germline V gene, are MGHRA and YSYEKL. For TCRbeta CDR3 sequencing, genomic DNA was extracted from sorted cells using the QIAGEN DNeasy Blood and Tissue Kit. High-throughput TCRbeta CDR3 sequencing was carried out commercially through immunoSEQ, with PCR amplification with bias correction and internal controls included. On the study's bioinformatics: Unique productive TCRbeta sequences were defined by CDR3 nucleotide sequence where primers matched, otherwise by CDR3 amino acid sequence with Vbeta and Jbeta genes. To correct for sorting error, sequences found in more than one sorted population at a frequency ratio of 2:1 or less were discarded, and the remaining shared sequences were assigned to the population with the higher frequency. A sequence was defined as donor-reactive if the sequence was expanded at least 5-fold in CFSE-low cells compared with unstimulated cells and had a frequency of at least 0.01% in CFSE-low cells. Repertoire divergence was quantified by Jensen-Shannon divergence calculated from the top 100 TCRbeta sequences ranked by frequency. For samples with multiple sequencing runs, sorting error was corrected in each run separately before the runs were combined. TCRdb mirrors the immuneACCESS table, restricted to in-frame sequences. Some clones are absent from its copies; in checked studies, under half trace to an unresolved V gene, and the reason for the others is unknown. Clone size and V and J calls were adopted from that table, with D and trimming inferred from the DNA. This sample comprises around 86,000 clones, roughly nine tenths of them detected only once. The ten largest clones represent roughly 1.4% of the sample.

Related donors were used in the transplants with nonmyeloablative bone marrow transplantation, and mixed chimerism was transient in the human trials. Unstimulated Tregs (CD4+CD25+CD127-), CD4+ non-Tregs (CD4+CD25-), CD4 and CD8 cells were FACS-sorted from thawed PBMCs. Patients were several combined kidney and bone marrow transplant recipients from the ITN036ST trial, and only these trial subjects had samples available. Healthy control blood was processed by Ficoll density gradient to PBMCs and cryopreserved; patient PBMCs were collected before and after transplant. This chain joins TRBV4-1 to TRBJ2-5; 15 central bases correspond to TRBD2. This TCR was recovered from a human patient who received a combined kidney and bone marrow transplant. Following a transplant, a fraction of the T cells may be traceable to the graft donor. The source material was CD4+ T cells from blood (PBMCs), sampled 24 months after the transplant. Here is the DNA: TGCGCCAGCAGCCAAACAGGACTAGCGGGAGGGCAAGAGACCCAGTACTTC. The resulting protein is CASSQTGLAGGQETQYF.